This T cell receptor beta chain was observed in a study of blood T cell repertoires in COVID-19. This clone was seen ten or more times. V shed 1 base and J shed 0 bases, with 10 bases lying between them. CDR3 length: 16 amino acids. Germline assignment: CDR1 KGHSH and CDR2 LQKENI. Sequencing was performed with immunoSEQ multiplex PCR; in TCRdb, only in-frame clones are kept and a portion is missing. The sample has approximately 25,000 clones, about two thirds seen once. The V call is TRBV18, the J call TRBJ2-1, with a possible D match to TRBD2 (6 bases). Sequencing was performed on peripheral blood. The TCR sequence derives from a woman older than 75 with acute or convalescent COVID-19. Here the CDR3 DNA reads TGTGCCAGCTCACCACTAACCGGGAGCTCCTACAATGAGCAGTTCTTC. Its translation: CASSPLTGSSYNEQFF.